This passage covers 7 T cell receptor beta chains from one sample sequenced in a study of blood T cell repertoires in COVID-19. Clones were sequenced by immunoSEQ multiplex PCR, and TCRdb holds only the in-frame ones, with some missing. This table holds some 670,000 clones, about 90% found once. Sequenced material: peripheral blood. These receptors originate from a woman aged 18-29 years with acute or convalescent COVID-19.

This clone was observed a single time. The chain combines TRBV5-6 with TRBJ1-3, with a tentative D call TRBD1 (6 bases). V gave up 2 bases and J gave up 0 bases, with 15 bases separating them. Looked up from germline, CDR1 is SGHDT and CDR2 is YYEEEE. The CDR3 covers 17 residues. CDR3 amino acids: CASSLELGAISGNTIYF. Written as DNA, the CDR3 is TGTGCCAGCAGCTTAGAGCTGGGGGCGATCTCTGGAAACACCATATATTTT.

The rearrangement joins TRBV24-1 to TRBJ2-3; 7 bases align to TRBD2. V was pared by 4 bases and J by 9 bases, with 12 bases of the junction left unmatched. Per the germline V gene, CDR1 is KGHDR and CDR2 is SFDVKD. This CDR3 is built from 15 residues. The CDR3 protein is CATSEQPQRGRTQYF. The DNA for the CDR3 is TGTGCCACCAGTGAACAACCACAGCGGGGTCGAACGCAGTATTTT.

This clone was counted only a few times. The chain recombines TRBV6-5 with TRBJ1-3; 8 bases are shared with TRBD1. The CDR3 runs to 15 residues. Germline V CDR1 and CDR2: MNHEY, SVGAGI. V dropped 6 bases and J dropped 0; count of bases not matched to a gene: 4. The CDR3 bases are TGTGCCAGCAGCCGGGACAGGAGCTCTGGAAACACCATATATTTT. This gives the protein CASSRDRSSGNTIYF.

The table lists this clone with a count of one. The gene calls are TRBV30 and TRBJ1-1; unclear D gene. The germline V and J ends were trimmed by 3 bases and 0 bases, with 5 bases remaining between them. Germline-derived CDR1 and CDR2 are GTSNPN and SVGIG (reference sequence). This CDR3 has 12 residues. The CDR3 coding sequence is TGTGCCTGGAGATATGTGAACACTGAAGCTTTCTTT. Encoded protein: CAWRYVNTEAFF.

The genes are TRBV7-9 and TRBJ1-3, with no clear D. Germline-derived CDR1 and CDR2 are SEHNR and FQNEAQ (reference sequence). There are 14 residues in the CDR3. V was pared by 2 bases and J by 4 bases, with 9 bases between. CDR3 residues: CASSLTRAGNTIYF. The DNA for the CDR3 is TGTGCCAGCAGCTTAACGAGAGCAGGAAACACCATATATTTT.

This clone occurred once. This same CDR3 is encoded by further DNA sequences in the sample. This rearrangement joins TRBV18 to TRBJ1-6; 10 nucleotides agree with TRBD1. Germline V gene data show CDR1 as KGHSH and CDR2 as LQKENI. This CDR3 region has 14 residues. With V trimmed by 3 bases and J by 7 bases, 0 bases remained unmatched. The DNA for the CDR3 is TGTGCCAGCTCACCGGGACAGGGGAATTCACCCCTCCACTTT. Its translation: CASSPGQGNSPLHF. Combining the CDR3 with reference TRBV18 and TRBJ1-6 gives the whole variable domain NAGVMQNPRHLVRRRGQEARLRCSPMKGHSHVYWYRQLPEEGLKFMVYLQKENIIDESGMPKERFSAEFPKEGPSILRIQQVVRGDSAAYFCASSPGQGNSPLHFGNGTRLTVT.

The chain has TRBV9 and TRBJ2-7; D perhaps matches TRBD1 (6 bases). Germline V gene sequence: CDR1 SGDLS, CDR2 YYNGEE. The CDR3 totals 13 residues. V was clipped by 1 base and J by 5 bases, with 10 bases between them. In DNA, the CDR3 is TGTGCCAGCAGCGTAACCACAGGGAACGAGCAGTACTTC. Protein sequence: CASSVTTGNEQYF.